This TCR beta chain came from a study of blood T cell repertoires in COVID-19. Looking at the study overall: The United States, Italy and Spain were the sources of the acute and convalescent COVID-19 samples.

Clones were sequenced by immunoSEQ multiplex PCR, and TCRdb holds only the in-frame ones, with some missing. This table holds a few hundred thousand clones, 84% found once. The CDR3 runs 13 residues. Germline loops: CDR1 LGHDT, CDR2 YNNKEL (reference sequence). V dropped 4 bases and J dropped 6 bases, with 10 bases sitting between them. The clonotype originates from a man aged 45 to 65 with active or convalescent COVID-19. The chain carries TRBV3-1 (or the pseudogene TRBV3-2) and TRBJ2-1; D may be TRBD1 (6 bases). Source material: peripheral blood. CDR3 sequence reads: CASSLTGANEQFF. DNA for the CDR3: TGTGCCAGCAGCCTGACAGGAGCCAATGAGCAGTTCTTC.